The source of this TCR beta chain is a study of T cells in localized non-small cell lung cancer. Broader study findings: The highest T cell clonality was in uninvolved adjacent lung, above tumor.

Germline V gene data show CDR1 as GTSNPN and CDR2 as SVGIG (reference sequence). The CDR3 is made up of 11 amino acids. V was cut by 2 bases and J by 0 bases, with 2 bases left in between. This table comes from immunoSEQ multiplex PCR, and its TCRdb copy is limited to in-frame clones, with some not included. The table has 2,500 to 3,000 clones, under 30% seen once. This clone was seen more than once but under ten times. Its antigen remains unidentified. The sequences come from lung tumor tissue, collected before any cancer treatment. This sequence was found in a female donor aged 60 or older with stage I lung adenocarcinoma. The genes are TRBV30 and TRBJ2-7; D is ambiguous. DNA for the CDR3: TGTGCCTGGAGTATCTCCTACGAGCAGTACTTC. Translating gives CAWSISYEQYF.